Below, 21 T cell receptor beta chains from the same sample are listed, as sequenced in a study of neurological immune-mediated disorders. One entry per CDR3 protein results from TCRdb running MiXCR on the 5' RACE reads. This table has around 25,000 distinct CDR3 sequences, roughly 13% appearing once. What was sequenced was PBMCs. The receptors were gathered from a woman between 40 and 50 years old with HTLV-1-associated myelopathy (HAM/TSP).

The chain carries TRBV20-1 and TRBJ1-6, with no clear D. Per germline, CDR1 DFQATT and CDR2 SNEGSKA (reference sequence). The CDR3 consists of 15 residues. Trimming stripped 3 bases from V and 14 bases from J, with 23 bases between. In DNA, the CDR3 is TGCAGTGCTAGTAGCGATCGAGACGGAAATATGACCCTCCACTTT. Translation: CSASSDRDGNMTLHF.

This clonotype was counted between two and nine times. V gene TRBV10-2 combines with J gene TRBJ2-7, with TRBD1 matching over 10 bases. The germline CDR1 and CDR2 sequences are WSHSY and SAAADI. CDR3 length equals 16 residues. V lost 5 bases and J lost 10; bases outside the gene matches: 17. In nucleotides, the CDR3 is TGCGCCAGCAGTAGCCCCGGGACAGGGGTTTCCCCCGACCAGTACTTC. It is translated as CASSSPGTGVSPDQYF.

Ten or more counts support this clonotype. The J gene is TRBJ2-1, the V gene TRBV9, with D hard to call. The CDR3 loop spans 15 amino acids. In germline, CDR1 is SGDLS, CDR2 YYNGEE. The V and J ends lost 0 bases and 8 bases respectively, with 15 bases between them. CDR3 sequence reads: CASSVDPLPSDEQFF. CDR3 nucleotides: TGTGCCAGCAGCGTAGACCCACTCCCAAGCGATGAGCAGTTCTTC. The whole variable domain, filled in from reference TRBV9 and TRBJ2-1, reads DSGVTQTPKHLITATGQRVTLRCSPRSGDLSVYWYQQSLDQGLQFLIQYYNGEERAKGNILERFSAQQFPDLHSELNLSSLELGDSALYFCASSVDPLPSDEQFFGPGTRLTVL.

This clonotype has a count of ten or more. This chain connects TRBV4-2 to TRBJ2-1, with 10 bases matching TRBD1. Trimming took 8 bases from V and 0 from J; bases not matched to a gene: 16. Germline V lookup: CDR1 LGHNA, CDR2 YNFKEQ. The CDR3 has 19 amino acids. DNA of the CDR3: TGTGCCAGCCAACCAAGGGGACAGGGGTTTCGGAGCTCCTACAATGAGCAGTTCTTC. Protein product: CASQPRGQGFRSSYNEQFF.

The chain combines TRBV11-2 with TRBJ2-3; D is unresolved. Germline loops: CDR1 SGHAT, CDR2 FQNNGV. V shed 1 base and J shed 5 bases, with 10 bases lying between them. This CDR3 has 14 residues. CDR3 sequence reads: CASSLVVLRDTQYF. For the CDR3, the DNA is TGTGCCAGCAGCTTAGTTGTACTTAGAGATACGCAGTATTTT.

This clonotype was observed many times. The CDR3 DNA reads TGTGCCAGCAGCCAAAGCGAAGGGGGCACAGATACGCAGTATTTT. It specifies CASSQSEGGTDTQYF. The genes are TRBV28 and TRBJ2-3; the D gene is possibly TRBD1 (5 bases). CDR1 is MDHEN, CDR2 SYDVKM, per germline. CDR3 length: 15 residues. V was trimmed by 6 bases and J by 1 base, leaving 14 bases between them.

This clonotype has a count of ten or more. This chain joins TRBV4-2 and TRBJ1-5; D gene ambiguous. From germline, CDR1 is LGHNA and CDR2 YNFKEQ. V was cut by 1 base and J by 0 bases, with 7 bases left in between. The length of the CDR3 is 15 residues. CDR3 coding DNA: TGTGCCAGCAGCCAAGCGATATATAGCAATCAGCCCCAGCATTTT. Its protein product is CASSQAIYSNQPQHF.

This clonotype was seen repeatedly, ten times or more. The CDR3 sequence is CAIQGDANQPQHF. CDR3 nucleotides: TGTGCCATACAGGGGGACGCCAATCAGCCCCAGCATTTT. This chain connects TRBV10-3 to TRBJ1-5, with 8 positions matching TRBD1. Germline trimming cut 9 bases from V and 3 bases from J; bases unmatched to any gene: 4. The length of the CDR3 is 13 residues. CDR1 and CDR2 from the germline V gene are ENHRY and SYGVKD.

This clonotype was seen ten or more times. The chain employs TRBV6-6 and TRBJ2-7, with TRBD2 as a possible D gene (6 bases). The CDR3 sequence is 14 residues long. Trimming left V 2 bases short and J 3 bases short, with 11 bases between. CDR1 is MNHNY and CDR2 is SVGAGI in the germline V gene (reference sequence). In DNA, the CDR3 is TGTGCCAGCAGTTACGCGGGGCCAAACTACGAGCAGTACTTC. Its protein is CASSYAGPNYEQYF.

This clonotype has ten or more counts. The chain has TRBV12-3 or TRBV12-4 and TRBJ2-3; 13 bases agree with TRBD2. The CDR3 loop spans 16 amino acids. Germline trimming cut 3 bases from V and 5 bases from J; bases unmatched to any gene: 5. CDR3 DNA: TGTGCCAGCAGTTTTACTAGCGGGGGGGCCAGAGATACGCAGTATTTT. Amino acids: CASSFTSGGARDTQYF.

This clonotype was observed at least ten times. The genes are TRBV5-1 and TRBJ2-2; TRBD2 matches at 8 bases. Trimming removed 0 bases from V and 6 bases from J; junction bases left unmatched: 7. The CDR3 runs 16 residues. From germline, CDR1 is SGHRS and CDR2 YFSETQ. CDR3 sequence (DNA): TGCGCCAGCAGCTTGGCGTCCCGGGGGGGCGCCGGGGAGCTGTTTTTT. Translating gives CASSLASRGGAGELFF.

This clonotype was seen at least ten times. This chain links TRBV7-3 with TRBJ2-1, with D uncertain. The CDR3 covers 15 residues. Trimming took off 3 bases at V and 0 bases at J, with 9 bases between the two ends. Germline V gene data show CDR1 as SGHTA and CDR2 as FQGTGA. The CDR3 DNA follows: TGTGCCAGCAGCTTGGCGAGCAGCTCCTACAATGAGCAGTTCTTC. As protein: CASSLASSSYNEQFF.

This rearrangement joins TRBV3-1 to TRBJ2-3, with a weak D call TRBD2 (6 bases). The CDR3 runs to 14 residues. V shed 2 bases and J shed 6 bases, with 12 bases lying between them. Looked up from germline, CDR1 is LGHDT and CDR2 is YNNKEL (reference sequence). CDR3 loop: CASSQSCGVDTQYF. The DNA for the CDR3 is TGTGCCAGCAGCCAAAGTTGCGGGGTGGATACGCAGTATTTT.

The sample holds many counts of this clonotype. The chain joins TRBV7-9 to TRBJ1-1; TRBD1 is a possible D gene (6 bases). Germline CDR1 reads SEHNR; CDR2 reads FQNEAQ (reference sequence). Trimming stripped 1 base from V and 4 bases from J, with 10 bases between. The CDR3 extends over 14 amino acids. CDR3 protein: CASSLEGGGTEAFF. DNA for the CDR3: TGTGCCAGCAGCTTAGAGGGAGGGGGCACTGAAGCTTTCTTT. The whole variable domain, remainder taken from reference TRBV7-9 and TRBJ1-1, is DTGVSQNPRHKITKRGQNVTFRCDPISEHNRLYWYRQTLGQGPEFLTYFQNEAQLEKSRLLSDRFSAERPKGSFSTLEIQRTEQGDSAMYLCASSLEGGGTEAFFGQGTRLTVV.

By proportion, this clonotype is medium-sized (0.01 to 0.1%). V is TRBV5-1 and J is TRBJ2-2; possible D gene TRBD1, 6 bases. Trimming stripped 0 bases from V and 5 bases from J, with 11 bases between. Germline values: CDR1 SGHRS, CDR2 YFSETQ. CDR3 length: 15 amino acids. The CDR3 DNA follows: TGCGCCAGCAGCTTGGCTACGCAGGGGACCGGGGAGCTGTTTTTT. Its translation: CASSLATQGTGELFF.

This clonotype was counted at least ten times. The chain combines TRBV7-9 with TRBJ2-1; possibly TRBD2 for D (5 bases). Deletions cut 5 bases from V and 6 bases from J, with 17 bases between. CDR3 length equals 15 residues. Germline loops: CDR1 SEHNR, CDR2 FQNEAQ (reference sequence). The CDR3 DNA follows: TGTGCCAGCAGCCCACCGTGGAGGTGGGGCAATGAGCAGTTCTTC. This encodes CASSPPWRWGNEQFF.

Worth noting for this clonotype: Compared with germline, one end of the junction differs, possibly owing to a read error. The chain uses TRBV27 and TRBJ2-7, with D perhaps given as TRBD1 or TRBD2 (7 bases each). The CDR3 spans 15 residues. Germline V CDR1 and CDR2: MNHEY, SMNVEV (reference sequence). As DNA, the CDR3 is TGTGACAGCAGTTCAGGGGGGGACAGTTCCTACGAGCAGTACTTC. Its protein product is CDSSSGGDSSYEQYF.

This clonotype was detected ten times or more. J is TRBJ2-1 and V is TRBV20-1; D may be TRBD2 (5 bases). V lost 0 bases to trimming and J lost 6 bases, with 9 bases between them. The CDR3 has 13 residues. Germline V gene data show CDR1 as DFQATT and CDR2 as SNEGSKA (reference sequence). This CDR3 is CSAREASINEQFF. The CDR3 DNA is TGCAGTGCTAGAGAAGCTAGCATCAATGAGCAGTTCTTC.

This clonotype appeared many times. The gene calls are TRBV11-2 and TRBJ2-1; TRBD2 aligns across 10 bases. The V gene end was trimmed by 5 bases and the J gene end by 10 bases; junction bases not matched to a gene: 5. Germline CDR1 is SGHAT and CDR2 is FQNNGV. The CDR3 runs to 13 residues. The CDR3 loop is CASSAGLAREQFF. The CDR3 coding sequence is TGTGCCAGCAGCGCGGGACTAGCGCGAGAGCAGTTCTTC.

This clonotype has a count of ten or more. The V call is TRBV5-6, the J call TRBJ2-5, with D possibly TRBD1 on 6 matching bases. The CDR3 is made up of 15 amino acids. V gave up 4 bases and J gave up 7 bases, with 20 bases separating them. CDR1 is SGHDT, CDR2 YYEEEE, per germline. CDR3 sequence: CASSPDGTRRVTQYF. The CDR3 DNA reads as TGTGCCAGCAGCCCTGATGGGACACGGCGGGTGACCCAGTACTTC.

This clonotype has at least ten counts. The J gene is TRBJ1-5, the V gene TRBV6-6; TRBD1 matches 10 bases. The CDR3 is made up of 16 amino acids. The V segment lost 5 bases and the J segment 4 bases; nucleotides outside the gene matches: 8. CDR1 and CDR2 from the germline V gene are MNHNY and SVGAGI (reference sequence). The CDR3 is CASSPGTGVINQPQHF. The CDR3 DNA sequence: TGTGCCAGCAGTCCCGGGACAGGGGTTATTAATCAGCCCCAGCATTTT.